This T cell receptor beta chain comes out of a study of T cell responses to AZD1222 COVID-19 vaccine. Sequencing was performed with immunoSEQ multiplex PCR; in TCRdb, only in-frame clones are kept and a portion is missing. The sample shows 50,000 to 65,000 clones, about nine tenths of them seen only once. The germline CDR1 and CDR2 sequences are SEHNR and FQNEAQ (reference sequence). The ends were cut back, 7 bases at V and 5 bases at J, with 11 bases in the middle. The CDR3 is made up of 12 amino acids. This clone was seen once. Sequences were derived from peripheral blood, sampled 28 days after the second dose of the MenACWY control vaccine. This rearrangement joins TRBV7-9 to TRBJ1-1; maybe TRBD1 (6 bases). The origin of this receptor is an adult who received the MenACWY meningococcal vaccine as a control. The CDR3: CASILGGTEAFF. The CDR3 DNA follows: TGTGCCAGCATTTTAGGGGGAACTGAAGCTTTCTTT.